A few counts support the clone carrying this T cell receptor beta chain. Recently diagnosed hyperthyroidism of less than 2 months' duration affected patients aged 18 to 65. Pregnant or lactating patients were excluded, as were those with uncontrolled infection or other autoimmune disease. PBMCs were derived from 7.5 to 10 ml fresh peripheral blood. The CDR3 length is 14 residues. Germline V gene lookup returns CDR1 SGHRS and CDR2 YFSETQ. V was shortened by 4 bases and J by 5 bases, with 15 bases between the two germline ends. The source of the sample is a study of T cells in Graves' hyperthyroidism and ophthalmopathy. Amplification yielded TCR beta CDR3 regions, with RNA transcripts as the source. An initial round of RT-PCR targeting the TCR CDR3 relied on the HTBI primer set. TCRdb reprocessed the multiplex PCR reads with MiXCR, giving one entry per CDR3 protein. The table lists 650,000 to 850,000 distinct CDR3 sequences, around a sixth of them singletons.

The clonotype originates from a woman aged 45-59 years with Graves' hyperthyroidism that later progressed to Graves' ophthalmopathy. Input material: blood. This chain joins TRBV5-1 and TRBJ1-2; D uncertain. The CDR3 loop is CASSTNRRGYGYTF. DNA for the CDR3: TGCGCCAGCAGCACCAATCGGAGAGGGTATGGCTACACCTTC.